These 19 T cell receptor beta chains came from one sample sequenced in a study of early T cells in non-severe SARS-CoV-2 infection. TCRdb processed the 5' RACE reads anew with MiXCR; each CDR3 protein has one entry. The sample includes under 50,000 distinct CDR3 sequences, around 6% of them seen just once. The sample was whole blood. These receptors came from an adult who was a healthcare worker with PCR-confirmed SARS-CoV-2 infection or an uninfected control (not recorded which).

This clonotype occurred many times. CDR3 in amino acids: CASNRVTPGKANVLTF. As DNA, the CDR3 is TGTGCCAGTAATCGGGTTACTCCCGGTAAGGCCAACGTCCTGACTTTC. The rearrangement uses TRBV19 and TRBJ2-6; D remains unclear. The CDR3 consists of 16 residues. Trimming stripped 7 bases from V and 6 bases from J, with 19 bases between. CDR1 and CDR2 (germline): LNHDA, SQIVND (reference sequence).

There are many counts of this clonotype. Written as DNA, the CDR3 is TGCAGTGCTAGAAGAGGGCGCCTCTACGAGCAGTACTTC. Translation gives CSARRGRLYEQYF. The J gene is TRBJ2-7, the V gene TRBV20-1; a possible D gene is TRBD2 (5 bases). This CDR3 spans 13 amino acids. Germline-derived CDR1 and CDR2 are DFQATT and SNEGSKA (reference sequence). The V gene lost 2 bases and the J gene lost 3 bases, with 11 bases spanning the gap.

V is TRBV5-1 and J is TRBJ2-5; TRBD1 is a possible D gene (6 bases). CDR1 and CDR2 (germline): SGHRS, YFSETQ. Trimming removed 1 base at V and 4 bases at J, with 11 bases between. The CDR3 sequence is 14 residues long. The CDR3 coding sequence is TGCGCCAGCAGCTTGTGGGACACAACAGAGACCCAGTACTTC. Amino acids: CASSLWDTTETQYF.

Many counts were recorded for this clonotype. This chain connects TRBV4-2 to TRBJ2-3; TRBD2 aligns across 12 bases. V lost 4 bases, J lost 2 bases, and 13 bases stayed unmatched. CDR3 size: 19 residues. Per germline, CDR1 LGHNA and CDR2 YNFKEQ. The CDR3 region is CASSLGSGLAGLLTDTQYF. In DNA form, the CDR3 reads TGTGCCAGCAGCCTAGGGTCCGGACTAGCGGGGCTCCTCACAGATACGCAGTATTTT.

At least ten counts were recorded for this clonotype. The gene calls are TRBV7-2 and TRBJ1-1, with no clear D. This CDR3 region has 13 residues. Germline CDR1 reads SGHTA; CDR2 reads FQGNSA. V was shortened by 3 bases and J by 5 bases, with 10 bases between the two germline ends. Here the CDR3 reads CASSFFSPTEAFF. CDR3 nucleotides: TGTGCCAGCAGCTTTTTTTCCCCAACTGAAGCTTTCTTT.

This clonotype appeared many times. The chain couples TRBV10-3 to TRBJ2-1; 7 positions match TRBD1. The CDR3 has 15 residues. Trimming took 7 bases from V and 6 from J; bases not matched to a gene: 12. Germline CDR1 reads ENHRY; CDR2 reads SYGVKD. In nucleotides, the CDR3 is TGTGCCATCATGAGAACGGGACAGTTGGGCAATGAGCAGTTCTTC. It is translated as CAIMRTGQLGNEQFF.

This clonotype was observed at least ten times. The chain is built from TRBV12-3 or TRBV12-4 and TRBJ2-7; possibly TRBD2 for D (6 bases). Deletions cut 7 bases from V and 6 bases from J, with 19 bases between. CDR3 length: 14 amino acids. CDR3 loop: CASTGRRGRGEQYF. DNA for the CDR3: TGTGCCAGCACCGGAAGGCGGGGCCGGGGCGAGCAGTACTTC.

This clonotype was observed at least ten times. V is TRBV6-1 and J is TRBJ2-1, with 7 nucleotides matching TRBD2. Trimming cost V 10 bases and J 3 bases; bases outside gene matches: 9. The CDR3 spans 14 residues. Germline CDR1 MNHNS, CDR2 SASEGT. The CDR3 here is CATETSKGYNEQFF. The CDR3 DNA sequence: TGTGCCACCGAGACTAGCAAGGGCTACAATGAGCAGTTCTTC.

Many counts were recorded for this clonotype. The CDR3 region has the DNA TGCAGTGCCCAAAGGGGGGCGAACACTGAAGCTTTCTTT. Translation gives CSAQRGANTEAFF. V gene TRBV20-1 combines with J gene TRBJ1-1, with a weak D call TRBD1 (6 bases). Germline V gives CDR1 DFQATT, CDR2 SNEGSKA (reference sequence). V was pared by 6 bases and J by 1 base, with 12 bases between. The CDR3 loop spans 13 amino acids.

The sample holds many counts of this clonotype. The chain couples TRBV24-1 to TRBJ2-2; perhaps TRBD1 as D (6 bases). This CDR3 has 14 amino acids. Between the trimmed V and J ends, which lost 5 bases and 7 bases, there was a span of 13 bases. Germline V gene sequence: CDR1 KGHDR, CDR2 SFDVKD. The CDR3 nucleotides read TGTGCCACCAGTGCCCACAGGGACGGCGGGGAGCTGTTTTTT. Its protein is CATSAHRDGGELFF.

Many counts were recorded for this clonotype. The chain employs TRBV5-1 and TRBJ1-2; D not resolved. V shed 3 bases and J shed 3 bases, with 6 bases lying between them. The CDR3 covers 12 residues. Germline V lookup: CDR1 SGHRS, CDR2 YFSETQ. The CDR3 region is CASSYPYYGYTF. CDR3 bases: TGCGCCAGCAGCTACCCCTACTATGGCTACACCTTC.

This clonotype showed up many times. This chain joins TRBV5-5 and TRBJ2-2, with D possibly TRBD2 on 5 matching bases. V was trimmed by 3 bases and J by 6 bases, leaving 15 bases between them. In germline, CDR1 is SGHKS, CDR2 YYEKEE (reference sequence). This CDR3 has 15 residues. The CDR3: CASSYQARGPGELFF. The CDR3 nucleotides read TGTGCCAGCAGCTACCAAGCCCGGGGTCCCGGGGAGCTGTTTTTT.

The chain has TRBV5-7 and TRBJ2-4, with D unresolved. TRBV5-7 is an open reading frame, and its role is uncertain. The V gene lost 3 bases and the J gene lost 6 bases, with 16 bases spanning the gap. The CDR3 covers 15 residues. CDR3 DNA: TGTGCCAGCAGCTCGGACCGACTTAACGCAAACATTCAGTACTTC. The encoded protein is CASSSDRLNANIQYF.

This chain connects TRBV11-1 to TRBJ2-1; 10 bases line up with TRBD1. V shed 5 bases, J shed 9 bases, and the junction held 10 bases outside the gene matches. Germline V gene data show CDR1 as SGHAT and CDR2 as FQDESV (reference sequence). CDR3 length: 15 residues. The CDR3 loop is CASSLDRGLVGEQFF. The DNA of the CDR3 is TGTGCCAGCAGCCTCGACAGGGGGCTGGTCGGTGAGCAGTTCTTC.

This clonotype has ten or more counts. J is TRBJ2-7 and V is TRBV7-2, with D possibly matching TRBD1 (5 bases). The germline V gene encodes CDR1 SGHTA and CDR2 FQGNSA. V lost 5 bases, J lost 2 bases, and 16 bases lay in between. This CDR3 contains 15 residues. DNA for the CDR3: TGTGCCAGCAGCCGACAGTCCTCGGAGCCCTACGAGCAGTACTTC. Translating gives CASSRQSSEPYEQYF.

The rearrangement links TRBV6-5 to TRBJ1-2; no reliable D call. Trimming cost V 6 bases and J 0 bases, with 8 bases left between them. CDR3 size: 13 residues. Per germline, CDR1 MNHEY and CDR2 SVGAGI. The CDR3 here is CASRRSTNYGYTF. The DNA of the CDR3 is TGTGCCAGCAGAAGGAGCACTAACTATGGCTACACCTTC.

This clonotype was seen a handful of times. This sequence joins TRBV7-9 and TRBJ2-3; 12 nucleotides agree with TRBD2. This CDR3 comprises 16 residues. Looked up from germline, CDR1 is SEHNR and CDR2 is FQNEAQ (reference sequence). Trimming at V came to 5 bases and at J to 4 bases, leaving 7 bases not matched to a gene. The CDR3 DNA follows: TGTGCCAGCAGCGGAAGGGCTAGCGGGAGGGCAGATACGCAGTATTTT. It is translated as CASSGRASGRADTQYF.

The table lists this clonotype with a few counts. V usage is TRBV10-3 and J usage is TRBJ2-3; 8 positions match TRBD1. The J segment lost 3 bases and the V segment lost 6 bases, leaving 5 bases of the junction unmatched. Germline V gives CDR1 ENHRY, CDR2 SYGVKD. The CDR3 sequence is 14 residues long. The CDR3 DNA reads TGTGCCATCAGCCTCAGGGGGCGAACAGATACGCAGTATTTT. It translates to CAISLRGRTDTQYF.

This clonotype was seen ten or more times. The rearrangement links TRBV10-1 to TRBJ2-3, with D perhaps TRBD1 (6 bases). Trimming took 0 bases from V and 6 from J, leaving 10 bases between them. Germline-derived CDR1 and CDR2 are WNHNN and SYGVQD (reference sequence). The CDR3 runs to 14 residues. The CDR3 region is CASSESGASDTQYF. CDR3 DNA: TGCGCCAGCAGTGAGTCGGGGGCCTCTGATACGCAGTATTTT.